This T cell receptor (beta chain) came from a study of T cell repertoires in cytomegalovirus infection. The wider study: The authors relied on CMV epitopes, both recently identified HLA-C-restricted and well-studied HLA-B-restricted. Public TCR beta signatures marked donors with CMV infection and the matching HLA.

V lost 5 bases and J 8 bases, leaving 9 bases between the germline ends. The CDR3 is 12 residues long. CDR1 and CDR2 from the germline V gene are SGHTA and FQGNSA. A single record per CDR3 protein comes from TCRdb applying MiXCR to the reads. The sample has fewer than 950,000 distinct CDR3 sequences, around a third seen once. Study observations and caveats: Based on cumulative public TCR beta family frequency, carriers of CMV plus the relevant HLA were identified. Dominant in the ex vivo response were TCR beta clonotypes restricted by HLA-C and specific for CMV.

This clonotype was counted ten times or more. The antigen is unknown. The receptor's source is a human donor in good health (CMV status not recorded). Some clones in this sample may be carry-over from other donors' samples. The input for sequencing was cultured CD8+ T cells from PBMCs, taken from culture after CMV antigen stimulation. The chain carries TRBV7-2 and TRBJ1-4; D unresolved. CDR3 sequence: CASSPPGEKLFF. DNA for the CDR3: TGTGCCAGCAGCCCACCCGGGGAAAAACTGTTTTTT.